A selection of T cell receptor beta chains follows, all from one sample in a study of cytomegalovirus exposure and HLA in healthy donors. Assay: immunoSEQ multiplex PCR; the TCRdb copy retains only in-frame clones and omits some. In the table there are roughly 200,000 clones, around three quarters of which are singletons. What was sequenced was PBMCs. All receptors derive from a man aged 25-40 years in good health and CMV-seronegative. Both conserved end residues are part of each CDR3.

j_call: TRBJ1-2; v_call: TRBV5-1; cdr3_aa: CASSLGQGGYTF
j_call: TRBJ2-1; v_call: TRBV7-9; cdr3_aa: CASSSTSSYNEQFF
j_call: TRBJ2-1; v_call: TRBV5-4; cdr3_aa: CASSPGGSDEQFF
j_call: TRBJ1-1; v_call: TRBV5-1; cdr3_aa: CASSLVDRDTEAFF
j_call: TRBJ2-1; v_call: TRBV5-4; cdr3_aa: CASGGAEGQFF
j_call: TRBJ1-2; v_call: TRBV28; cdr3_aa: CASRDSFKPGYTF
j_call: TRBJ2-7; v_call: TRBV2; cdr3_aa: CASSQSTSIAGSDF
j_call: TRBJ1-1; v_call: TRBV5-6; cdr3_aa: CASSLGRQNTEAFF
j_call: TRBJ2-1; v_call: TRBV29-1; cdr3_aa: CSVVLSGRAYNEQFF
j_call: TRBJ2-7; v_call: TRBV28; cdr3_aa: CASSWGGIYEQYF
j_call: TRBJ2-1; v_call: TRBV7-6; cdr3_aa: CASSSAVSSYNEQFF
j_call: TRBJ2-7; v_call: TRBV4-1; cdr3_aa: CASSSDGRAYEQYF
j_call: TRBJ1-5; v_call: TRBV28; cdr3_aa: CASSSHRERVNQPQHF
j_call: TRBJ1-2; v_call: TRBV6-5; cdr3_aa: CASSYNRDFGVGYTF
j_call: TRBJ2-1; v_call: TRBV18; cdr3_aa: CASSPPRAGPTGEQFF
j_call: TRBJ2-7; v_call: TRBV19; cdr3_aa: CASTPSSGALHEQYF
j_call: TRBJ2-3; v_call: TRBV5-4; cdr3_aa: CASSLKGGADTQYF
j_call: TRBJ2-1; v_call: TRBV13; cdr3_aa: CASSQRTGRGNEQFF
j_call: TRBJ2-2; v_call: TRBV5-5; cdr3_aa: CASSLNTGELFF
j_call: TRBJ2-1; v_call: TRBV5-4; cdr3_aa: CASSPGLAGGPYNEQFF
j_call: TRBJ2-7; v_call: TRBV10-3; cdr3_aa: CAISEGLGGYEQYF
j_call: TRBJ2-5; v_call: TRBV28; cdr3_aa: CASSQTREETQYF
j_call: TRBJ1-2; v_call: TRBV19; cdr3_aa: CASSISQGLDYGYTF
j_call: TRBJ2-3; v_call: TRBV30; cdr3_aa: CAWSALAIGGDTQYF
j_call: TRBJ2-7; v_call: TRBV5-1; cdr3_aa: CASRVLSSGSYEQYF
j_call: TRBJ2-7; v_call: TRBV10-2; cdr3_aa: CASSRPLTRGAYEQYF
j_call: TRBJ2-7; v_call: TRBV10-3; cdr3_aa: CAISESSRDGREQYF
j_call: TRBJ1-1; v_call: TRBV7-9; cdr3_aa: CASMKGWGDATEAFF
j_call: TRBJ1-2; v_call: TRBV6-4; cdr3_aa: CASKGQPEDGYTF
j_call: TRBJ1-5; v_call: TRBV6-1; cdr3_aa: CASSEIPAGQHNQPQHF
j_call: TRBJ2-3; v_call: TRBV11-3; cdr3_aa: CASSLGLAPSTDTQYF
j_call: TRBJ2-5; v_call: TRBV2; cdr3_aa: CATLGLAGDSQYF
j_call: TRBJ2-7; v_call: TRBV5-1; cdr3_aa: CASSATGGGGYYEQYF
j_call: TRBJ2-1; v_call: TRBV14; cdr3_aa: CASSDSRNEQFF
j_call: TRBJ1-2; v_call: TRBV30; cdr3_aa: CACRSPGTGVSGGYTF
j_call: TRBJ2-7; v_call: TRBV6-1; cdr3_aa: CASRKVAGAYEQYF
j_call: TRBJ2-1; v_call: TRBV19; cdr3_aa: CASSKGWEPSYNEQFF
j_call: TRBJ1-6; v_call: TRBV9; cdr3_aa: CASSEGTGSNSPLHF
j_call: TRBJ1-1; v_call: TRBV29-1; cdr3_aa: CRGGVGTEAFF
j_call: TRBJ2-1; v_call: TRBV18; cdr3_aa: CASSPKGARVGEQFF
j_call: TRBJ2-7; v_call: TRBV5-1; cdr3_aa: CASSLGDFPKGEQYF
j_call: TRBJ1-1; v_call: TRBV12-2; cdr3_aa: CASRFLDKGTEAFF
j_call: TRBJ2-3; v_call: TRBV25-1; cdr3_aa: CASIEPTGTQYF
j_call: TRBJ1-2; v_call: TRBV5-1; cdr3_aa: CASSLEDRGVGYTF
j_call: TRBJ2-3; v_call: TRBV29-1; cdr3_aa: CSDRTGRTDTQYF
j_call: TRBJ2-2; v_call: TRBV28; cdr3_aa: CASSGAGAGGTGELFF
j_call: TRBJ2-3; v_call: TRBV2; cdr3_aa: CASSSEASGISTDTQYF
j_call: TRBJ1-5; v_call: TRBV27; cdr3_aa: CASSLYISNQPQHF
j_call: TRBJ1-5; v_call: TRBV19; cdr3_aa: CASSTDRGGFRHF
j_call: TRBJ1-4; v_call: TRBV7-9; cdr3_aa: CASRGTGDEKLFF
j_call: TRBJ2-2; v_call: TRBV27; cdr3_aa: CASSYLAGGYTGELFF
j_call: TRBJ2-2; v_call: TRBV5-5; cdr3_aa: CASSPSGKNTGELFF
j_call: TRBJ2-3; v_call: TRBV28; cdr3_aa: CASSLTGRWTSGMDRRFTDTQYF
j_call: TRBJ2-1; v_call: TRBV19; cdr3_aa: CASSIIADSYNEQFF
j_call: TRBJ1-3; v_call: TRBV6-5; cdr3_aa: CASAHRGVSGNTIYF
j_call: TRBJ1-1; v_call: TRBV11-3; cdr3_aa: CASSLGENTEAFF
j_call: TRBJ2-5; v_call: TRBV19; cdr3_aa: CASSPSRRALETQYF